Each of the 5 T cell receptor beta chains below was sequenced from the same sample in a study of long-term antiretroviral therapy in people with HIV. An immunoSEQ assay, version v3.0, was performed at survey level. Method: immunoSEQ multiplex PCR; TCRdb's copy keeps in-frame clones and lacks some. The repertoire holds under 40,000 clones, about four fifths seen once, with around 12% in the top ten. Sequenced here: unsorted PBMCs, sampled 0.3 years after starting antiretroviral therapy. All receptors derive from a man in his late teens or twenties with HIV.

This clone has more than one count but fewer than ten. The chain uses TRBV4-2 and TRBJ1-5, with D unresolved. The CDR3 sequence is 15 residues long. Trimming pared 0 bases from V and 1 base from J, leaving 7 bases between. Germline CDR1 reads LGHNA; CDR2 reads YNFKEQ. The DNA of the CDR3 is TGTGCCAGCAGCCAAGATCGGAACAGCAATCAGCCCCAGCATTTT. Amino acids: CASSQDRNSNQPQHF.

The chain has TRBV4-1 and TRBJ1-4, with a weak D call TRBD1 (5 bases). Germline lookup yields CDR1 MGHRA and CDR2 YSYEKL. The CDR3 length is 13 residues. V was trimmed by 4 bases and J by 8 bases, leaving 11 bases between them. The CDR3 DNA reads as TGCGCCAGCAGCCCACCGGGGGGAGAAAAACTGTTTTTT. Its translation: CASSPPGGEKLFF.

CDR3: CASSQKGVAGELFF. CDR3 nucleotides: TGTGCCAGCAGCCAAAAGGGGGTAGCCGGGGAGCTGTTTTTT. This chain joins TRBV4-2 and TRBJ2-2, with D tentatively TRBD1 (6 bases). This CDR3 comprises 14 residues. CDR1 and CDR2 (germline): LGHNA, YNFKEQ. The V end was cut by 2 bases, the J end by 6 bases, with 10 bases between.

This chain links TRBV4-1 with TRBJ2-6; D could derive from TRBD1 or TRBD2 (5 bases each). With 0 bases removed from V and 2 bases from J, the gap between germline ends came to 8 bases. The CDR3 sequence is 16 residues long. CDR1 is MGHRA and CDR2 is YSYEKL in the germline V gene. CDR3 DNA: TGCGCCAGCAGCCAAGATGGGGGAACTGGGGCCAACGTCCTGACTTTC. It yields the protein CASSQDGGTGANVLTF.

The chain combines TRBV28 with TRBJ1-5; TRBD1 might be the D (5 bases). Looked up from germline, CDR1 is MDHEN and CDR2 is SYDVKM. Trimming took off 4 bases at V and 0 bases at J, with 7 bases between the two ends. The CDR3 sequence is 14 residues long. The CDR3 loop is CASSWDRSNQPQHF. CDR3 DNA sequence: TGTGCCAGCAGTTGGGACCGTAGCAATCAGCCCCAGCATTTT. Using reference TRBV28 and TRBJ1-5 for the parts outside the CDR3, the full variable domain is DVKVTQSSRYLVKRTGEKVFLECVQDMDHENMFWYRQDPGLGLRLIYFSYDVKMKEKGDIPEGYSVSREKKERFSLILESASTNQTSMYLCASSWDRSNQPQHFGDGTRLSIL.